Sequencing of this T cell receptor (beta chain) was carried out in a study of blood T cell repertoires in COVID-19. Study in general: The United States, Italy and Spain supplied acute and convalescent COVID-19 samples.

The V gene end was trimmed by 2 bases and the J gene end by 9 bases; junction bases not matched to a gene: 15. The CDR3 consists of 17 residues. The V gene's germline CDR1 is MDHEN and CDR2 SYDVKM. In the original processing: Researchers report that nucleated cell counts were estimated from reference gene primer amplification. Profiling relied on immunoSEQ multiplex PCR, and the TCRdb table lists in-frame clones only, not all of them. That table furnishes V, J and clone size, whereas the DNA furnished D and trimming. This sample has a few hundred thousand clones, with roughly 88% found just once. The TCR sequence derives from a woman aged 30 to 39 who had recovered from COVID-19. Sequencing was done on a sample of peripheral blood. The chain links TRBV28 to TRBJ2-1, with 8 bases fitting TRBD2. The DNA for the CDR3 is TGTGCCAGCAGTTTACGGTCAGCGGGGGCCAAATCAGGTGAGCAGTTCTTC. Amino acids: CASSLRSAGAKSGEQFF.